The clone carrying this T cell receptor (beta chain) has more than one count but fewer than ten. Using immunoSEQ multiplex PCR, the repertoire was profiled, and TCRdb retains in-frame clones only, with some absent. The repertoire holds roughly 500,000 clones, with 85% to 90% as singletons. This sample stems from a study of blood T cell repertoires in COVID-19. CDR1 and CDR2 (germline): SGHNT, YYREEE (reference sequence). This CDR3 has 15 amino acids. Trimming shortened V by 0 bases and J by 3 bases, and 13 bases separated the two germline ends. The receptor was derived from a woman aged 40 to 50 who had recovered from COVID-19. The chain couples TRBV5-4 to TRBJ2-7; D gene ambiguous. Sequencing used PBMCs or T cells enriched from blood (not recorded which). CDR3: CASSLGPKEFYEQYF. CDR3 nucleotide sequence: TGTGCCAGCAGCTTGGGACCGAAGGAGTTCTACGAGCAGTACTTC.